The subject of this entry is one T cell receptor (beta chain). The entry originates in a study of beta chain features in type 1 diabetes. Every isolated RNA sample was fully reverse transcribed, so sequencing captured expressed TCRB transcripts. Sequenced by immunoSEQ multiplex PCR; TCRdb stores in-frame clones only, minus some. The sample consists of over 700,000 clones, roughly a sixth of them appearing once. Sorting based on CD45RO/CCR7/CD25/CD127/CD95/CD27 separated CD4+ naive, central memory, regulatory and stem cell-like memory cells. Material: naive CD4+ T cells from blood. The receptor's source is a woman younger than 30 in good health.

CDR3 in DNA: TGTGCCAGCAGCCTCGACGGGAGGGCCCGGGCGAACACCGGGGAGCTGTTTTTT. Protein sequence: CASSLDGRARANTGELFF. V is TRBV4-2 and J is TRBJ2-2, with 8 bases fitting TRBD2. CDR1 LGHNA and CDR2 YNFKEQ come from the germline V gene. CDR3 length: 18 amino acids. Trimming at V came to 4 bases and at J to 0 bases, leaving 10 bases not matched to a gene.